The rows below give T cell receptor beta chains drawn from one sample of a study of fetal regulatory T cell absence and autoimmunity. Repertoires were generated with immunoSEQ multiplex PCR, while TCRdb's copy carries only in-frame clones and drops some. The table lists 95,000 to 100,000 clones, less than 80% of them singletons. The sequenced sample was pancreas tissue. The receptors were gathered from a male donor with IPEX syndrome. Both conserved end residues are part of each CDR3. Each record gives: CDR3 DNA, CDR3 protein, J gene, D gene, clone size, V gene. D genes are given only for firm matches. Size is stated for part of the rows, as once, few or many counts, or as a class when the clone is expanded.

CDR3nt: TGTGCCAGCAACCTTCCTGGGGGGCGGGGGCAGTTCTTC; CDR3aa: CASNLPGGRGQFF; j_gene: TRBJ2-1; d_gene: -; abundance: -; v_gene: TRBV11-3
CDR3nt: TGTGCCAGCTCGCCTACAGGGCCCTATGGCTACACCTTC; CDR3aa: CASSPTGPYGYTF; j_gene: TRBJ1-2; d_gene: -; abundance: -; v_gene: TRBV18
CDR3nt: TGTGCCAGCAGCTTCAAAGAGACCCAGTACTTC; CDR3aa: CASSFKETQYF; j_gene: TRBJ2-5; d_gene: -; abundance: -; v_gene: TRBV7-2
CDR3nt: TGTGCCAGCAGTTACTCCGGGACAGGGGGCACCTACGAGCAGTACTTC; CDR3aa: CASSYSGTGGTYEQYF; j_gene: TRBJ2-7; d_gene: TRBD1; abundance: once; v_gene: TRBV6-5
CDR3nt: TGCAGTGCTAGAGAATTGGGGGAGCAGTTCTTC; CDR3aa: CSARELGEQFF; j_gene: TRBJ2-1; d_gene: -; abundance: -; v_gene: TRBV20-1
CDR3nt: TGTGCCAGCAGCGCCCGAGCCGACGGCGGGGAGCTGTTTTTT; CDR3aa: CASSARADGGELFF; j_gene: TRBJ2-2; d_gene: -; abundance: -; v_gene: TRBV9
CDR3nt: TGTGCCATCAGTGAAGGGCAGGGGGCGACAGATACGCAGTATTTT; CDR3aa: CAISEGQGATDTQYF; j_gene: TRBJ2-3; d_gene: TRBD1; abundance: -; v_gene: TRBV10-3
CDR3nt: TGCGCCAGCAGTGACCTTGGGACATACTCCTACGAGCAGTACTTC; CDR3aa: CASSDLGTYSYEQYF; j_gene: TRBJ2-7; d_gene: -; abundance: -; v_gene: TRBV10-2
CDR3nt: TGTGCCAGCAGCTTAGAGGGCGGTAGCACAGATACGCAGTATTTT; CDR3aa: CASSLEGGSTDTQYF; j_gene: TRBJ2-3; d_gene: -; abundance: -; v_gene: TRBV7-9
CDR3nt: TGTGCCAGCAGCCTCGGGATGGGAAGGGCGTCCTACGAGCAGTACTTC; CDR3aa: CASSLGMGRASYEQYF; j_gene: TRBJ2-7; d_gene: -; abundance: -; v_gene: TRBV28
CDR3nt: TGCGCCAGCAGTCAAGGGGACACTGAAGCTTTCTTT; CDR3aa: CASSQGDTEAFF; j_gene: TRBJ1-1; d_gene: -; abundance: once; v_gene: TRBV23-1
CDR3nt: TGCAGCGTTGCGCCGGGACAGGGCCAAACAGGCTACACCTTC; CDR3aa: CSVAPGQGQTGYTF; j_gene: TRBJ1-2; d_gene: TRBD1; abundance: -; v_gene: TRBV29-1
CDR3nt: TGTGCCAGCAGTGACGGGGGGTGGGGTAATGAGCAGTTCTTC; CDR3aa: CASSDGGWGNEQFF; j_gene: TRBJ2-1; d_gene: -; abundance: once; v_gene: TRBV6-4
CDR3nt: TGTGCCAGCAGTGGACTAGCGGGAGGCAGCTCCTACGAGCAGTACTTC; CDR3aa: CASSGLAGGSSYEQYF; j_gene: TRBJ2-7; d_gene: TRBD2; abundance: -; v_gene: TRBV27
CDR3nt: TGTGCCAGCAGCCCCGGCCTGAGGGAGGGCCGGGGGTCGGATGAGACCCAGTACTTC; CDR3aa: CASSPGLREGRGSDETQYF; j_gene: TRBJ2-5; d_gene: TRBD2; abundance: -; v_gene: TRBV11-3
CDR3nt: TGTGCCAGCAGCTTTCACAGGGGGGCCTATGGCTACACCTTC; CDR3aa: CASSFHRGAYGYTF; j_gene: TRBJ1-2; d_gene: TRBD1; abundance: few; v_gene: TRBV5-6
CDR3nt: TGTGCCAGCAGTCCCAGGGTTAGCACAGATACGCAGTATTTT; CDR3aa: CASSPRVSTDTQYF; j_gene: TRBJ2-3; d_gene: -; abundance: -; v_gene: TRBV27
CDR3nt: TGCAGTGCTAGAGCCCTGGATACGCAGTATTTT; CDR3aa: CSARALDTQYF; j_gene: TRBJ2-3; d_gene: -; abundance: once; v_gene: TRBV20-1
CDR3nt: TGTGCTAGTGGTCCGCCTCTCGGGAGCTCCTACAATGAGCAGTTCTTC; CDR3aa: CASGPPLGSSYNEQFF; j_gene: TRBJ2-1; d_gene: -; abundance: -; v_gene: TRBV12-5
CDR3nt: TGCGCCAGCAGGAGACAAACAATCAATCAGCCCCAGCATTTT; CDR3aa: CASRRQTINQPQHF; j_gene: TRBJ1-5; d_gene: -; abundance: once; v_gene: TRBV10-1
CDR3nt: TGTGCCAGCAGTTTATGGGCAGGGGGCATTGAAGCTTTCTTT; CDR3aa: CASSLWAGGIEAFF; j_gene: TRBJ1-1; d_gene: TRBD1; abundance: -; v_gene: TRBV27
CDR3nt: TGTGCCACCCGACAGGGCAGCACAGATACGCAGTATTTT; CDR3aa: CATRQGSTDTQYF; j_gene: TRBJ2-3; d_gene: TRBD1; abundance: -; v_gene: TRBV10-3
CDR3nt: TGTGCCAGCAGCTTGCGGGAGGGGACTGAAGCTTTCTTT; CDR3aa: CASSLREGTEAFF; j_gene: TRBJ1-1; d_gene: -; abundance: once; v_gene: TRBV5-1
CDR3nt: TGTGCCAGCAGCCCCAGGACAGCAACTAATGAAAAACTGTTTTTT; CDR3aa: CASSPRTATNEKLFF; j_gene: TRBJ1-4; d_gene: -; abundance: -; v_gene: TRBV6-1
CDR3nt: TGTGCCAGCCTCGGGACAGGGGTTCGAGAGACCCAGTACTTC; CDR3aa: CASLGTGVRETQYF; j_gene: TRBJ2-5; d_gene: TRBD1; abundance: -; v_gene: TRBV25-1
CDR3nt: TGTGCCAGTAGTCGACAGGGGGCGAACACTGAAGCTTTCTTT; CDR3aa: CASSRQGANTEAFF; j_gene: TRBJ1-1; d_gene: TRBD1; abundance: few; v_gene: TRBV19
CDR3nt: TGCGCCAGCAGCGGAGCGAACACCGGGGAGCTGTTTTTT; CDR3aa: CASSGANTGELFF; j_gene: TRBJ2-2; d_gene: -; abundance: -; v_gene: TRBV5-1
CDR3nt: TGTGCCATCGAGAGCGGGCGCTCCTACAATGAGCAGTTCTTC; CDR3aa: CAIESGRSYNEQFF; j_gene: TRBJ2-1; d_gene: -; abundance: -; v_gene: TRBV10-3
CDR3nt: TGTGCCAGCAGTACCCGGGACAGTATTAATTCACCCCTCCACTTT; CDR3aa: CASSTRDSINSPLHF; j_gene: TRBJ1-6; d_gene: TRBD1; abundance: -; v_gene: TRBV6-6
CDR3nt: TGTGCCAGCAGCTTGGAGAGGGAGAAGTGGGACGAGCAGTACTTC; CDR3aa: CASSLEREKWDEQYF; j_gene: TRBJ2-7; d_gene: -; abundance: -; v_gene: TRBV5-6
CDR3nt: TGTGCCAGCAGTCCACCGGGGGGCGGACAGTACTTC; CDR3aa: CASSPPGGGQYF; j_gene: TRBJ2-7; d_gene: -; abundance: few; v_gene: TRBV27
CDR3nt: TGTGCCTGGAGTGTAGGCCAGCCCTACGAGCAGTACTTC; CDR3aa: CAWSVGQPYEQYF; j_gene: TRBJ2-7; d_gene: -; abundance: few; v_gene: TRBV30
CDR3nt: TGTGCCAGCAGTTACGGGACAGGGTGGAACACTGAAGCTTTCTTT; CDR3aa: CASSYGTGWNTEAFF; j_gene: TRBJ1-1; d_gene: TRBD1; abundance: -; v_gene: TRBV6-5
CDR3nt: TGTGCCTGGAGTGTAAGGGGGAATCAGCCCCAGCATTTT; CDR3aa: CAWSVRGNQPQHF; j_gene: TRBJ1-5; d_gene: -; abundance: -; v_gene: TRBV30
CDR3nt: TGTGCCAGCAGTTACTCGGCAGGGATCGCCTACGAGCAGTACTTC; CDR3aa: CASSYSAGIAYEQYF; j_gene: TRBJ2-7; d_gene: -; abundance: few; v_gene: TRBV6-5
CDR3nt: TGCGCCAGCAGCCCAGGTAAGGGAGGTGATCAGCCCCAGCATTTT; CDR3aa: CASSPGKGGDQPQHF; j_gene: TRBJ1-5; d_gene: -; abundance: -; v_gene: TRBV4-3
CDR3nt: TGTGCCAGCTTTACGGGGGCGGGCACTGAAGCTTTCTTT; CDR3aa: CASFTGAGTEAFF; j_gene: TRBJ1-1; d_gene: -; abundance: -; v_gene: TRBV6-5
CDR3nt: TGTGCCAGCAGCTCGTTCGGACGGGATGAGCAGTTCTTC; CDR3aa: CASSSFGRDEQFF; j_gene: TRBJ2-1; d_gene: -; abundance: few; v_gene: TRBV11-2
CDR3nt: TGTGCCTGGAGTAGCGGGAGGGCCGGCTACGAGCAGTACTTC; CDR3aa: CAWSSGRAGYEQYF; j_gene: TRBJ2-7; d_gene: TRBD2; abundance: -; v_gene: TRBV2
CDR3nt: TGTGCCAGCAGCCCCCAAGATCGGGGATCTGGGGCCAACGTCCTGACTTTC; CDR3aa: CASSPQDRGSGANVLTF; j_gene: TRBJ2-6; d_gene: -; abundance: -; v_gene: TRBV11-3
CDR3nt: TGTGCCAGCTCACCACGGGGACTAGCGGGAGTGAGGGAGACCCAGTACTTC; CDR3aa: CASSPRGLAGVRETQYF; j_gene: TRBJ2-5; d_gene: TRBD2; abundance: -; v_gene: TRBV18
CDR3nt: TGCGCCAGCAGCTGGACAGGGTTTTACGAGCAGTACTTC; CDR3aa: CASSWTGFYEQYF; j_gene: TRBJ2-7; d_gene: TRBD1; abundance: -; v_gene: TRBV5-1
CDR3nt: TGTGCCAGCAGTCGGGAGGTCTTTGGTCTAACCGCTTTCTTT; CDR3aa: CASSREVFGLTAFF; j_gene: TRBJ1-1; d_gene: -; abundance: -; v_gene: TRBV5-6
CDR3nt: TGTGCCACCAGCAGAGGGGGAGCTAATGAAAAACTGTTTTTT; CDR3aa: CATSRGGANEKLFF; j_gene: TRBJ1-4; d_gene: -; abundance: -; v_gene: TRBV15
CDR3nt: TGTGCCAGCAGCTTGGGACTAGCGGGAAGGACCGGGGAGCTGTTTTTT; CDR3aa: CASSLGLAGRTGELFF; j_gene: TRBJ2-2; d_gene: TRBD2; abundance: -; v_gene: TRBV5-4
CDR3nt: TGTGCCAGCAGTAGGGTTCTAATGAACACTGAAGCTTTCTTT; CDR3aa: CASSRVLMNTEAFF; j_gene: TRBJ1-1; d_gene: -; abundance: -; v_gene: TRBV7-9
CDR3nt: TGTGCCAGCAGTGGAGGGACAGGTCAAGAGGCCTACGAGCAGTACTTC; CDR3aa: CASSGGTGQEAYEQYF; j_gene: TRBJ2-7; d_gene: TRBD1; abundance: few; v_gene: TRBV9
CDR3nt: TGTGCCAGCAGCTTGGGACTAGCGGTTCACCTTAAAGAGACCCAGTACTTC; CDR3aa: CASSLGLAVHLKETQYF; j_gene: TRBJ2-5; d_gene: TRBD2; abundance: -; v_gene: TRBV13
CDR3nt: TGTGCCAGCAGTTACGGGACAAACTATGGCTACACCTTC; CDR3aa: CASSYGTNYGYTF; j_gene: TRBJ1-2; d_gene: -; abundance: few; v_gene: TRBV6-5
CDR3nt: TGTGCCAGCAGTGAACCTAGCGGGGGCCAAGAGACCCAGTACTTC; CDR3aa: CASSEPSGGQETQYF; j_gene: TRBJ2-5; d_gene: TRBD2; abundance: -; v_gene: TRBV2
CDR3nt: TGTGCCAGCAGCGTTAGCGGAACAGATACGCAGTATTTT; CDR3aa: CASSVSGTDTQYF; j_gene: TRBJ2-3; d_gene: -; abundance: once; v_gene: TRBV9
CDR3nt: TGCAGTGCTAGAGATAGAAGTGCCTACACCTTC; CDR3aa: CSARDRSAYTF; j_gene: TRBJ1-2; d_gene: -; abundance: -; v_gene: TRBV20-1